These 28 T cell receptor beta chains were sequenced from one sample in a study of memory CD4+ T cells and cytomegalovirus serostatus. Sequencing used immunoSEQ multiplex PCR; TCRdb keeps in-frame clones, though not all of them. The sample holds 45,000 to 60,000 clones, about four fifths seen once. The sort gate was single viable CD3+CD4+CD8-CD45RO+ cells for memory CD4+ T cells. Sequencing was performed on memory CD4+ T cells from blood. These receptors were taken from an adult in good health and CMV-seropositive.

In regard to this clone: Other DNA sequences in the sample encode the same CDR3. The chain uses TRBV30 and TRBJ2-3; 7 nucleotides align to TRBD2. Losses at the gene ends were 0 bases for V and 4 bases for J; bases not matched to a gene: 1. Looked up from germline, CDR1 is GTSNPN and CDR2 is SVGIG (reference sequence). The CDR3 has 13 residues. This CDR3 reads CAWSVRGADTQYF. The CDR3, as DNA: TGTGCCTGGAGTGTCCGGGGGGCAGATACGCAGTATTTT.

This chain links TRBV6-5 with TRBJ2-3, with 8 bases matching TRBD2. The CDR3 consists of 16 residues. Germline values: CDR1 MNHEY, CDR2 SVGAGI. The ends lost 4 bases at V and 7 bases at J; junction bases unmatched: 13. The CDR3 DNA reads TGTGCCAGCAGTTTTAGCGGGGCCCGTCGAGGGAATACGCAGTATTTT. It translates to CASSFSGARRGNTQYF.

The V and J genes are TRBV28 and TRBJ1-1; D gene uncertain. Germline V gene sequence: CDR1 MDHEN, CDR2 SYDVKM. This CDR3 has 13 amino acids. Trimming took off 6 bases at V and 0 bases at J, with 8 bases between the two ends. The CDR3 region has the DNA TGTGCCAGCAGCGCCCCGTTGAACACTGAAGCTTTCTTT. Translation: CASSAPLNTEAFF.

The genes are TRBV7-2 and TRBJ2-1; D remains unclear. This CDR3 has 15 amino acids. The germline CDR1 and CDR2 sequences are SGHTA and FQGNSA. V lost 6 bases to trimming and J lost 1 base, with 13 bases between them. CDR3 loop: CASRIGPSSYNEQFF. CDR3 DNA: TGTGCCAGCAGGATCGGGCCCAGTTCCTACAATGAGCAGTTCTTC.

This clone was seen only once. The gene calls are TRBV25-1 and TRBJ2-1; D is ambiguous. V was cut by 4 bases and J by 6 bases, with 10 bases left in between. The germline gives CDR1 MGHDK, CDR2 SYGVNS. The CDR3 covers 13 residues. The CDR3 loop reads CASSGSGPNEQFF. The CDR3 DNA sequence: TGTGCCAGCAGTGGGTCAGGCCCCAATGAGCAGTTCTTC.

CDR3 coding DNA: TGTGCCAGCAGCGTCCCGGGGAATCAGCCCCAGCATTTT. As protein: CASSVPGNQPQHF. The chain employs TRBV7-2 and TRBJ1-5, with D unresolved. The germline V and J ends were trimmed by 5 bases and 4 bases, with 9 bases remaining between them. The germline V gene encodes CDR1 SGHTA and CDR2 FQGNSA. The CDR3 spans 13 residues.

The rearrangement joins TRBV28 to TRBJ1-2; 8 positions match TRBD1. Trimming cost V 5 bases and J 3 bases; bases outside gene matches: 5. Germline V lookup: CDR1 MDHEN, CDR2 SYDVKM. The CDR3 length is 14 residues. CDR3 loop: CASSGDRWDYGYTF. The CDR3 nucleotides read TGTGCCAGCAGTGGGGACAGGTGGGACTATGGCTACACCTTC.

This clone has only one observation. The chain carries TRBV7-9 and TRBJ1-2, with no clear D. Germline V gives CDR1 SEHNR, CDR2 FQNEAQ (reference sequence). This CDR3 comprises 15 residues. Trimming pared 3 bases from V and 4 bases from J, leaving 15 bases between. The CDR3 here is CASSLDVSPGYGYTF. The CDR3 DNA follows: TGTGCCAGCAGCTTGGATGTATCCCCGGGCTATGGCTACACCTTC.

As DNA, the CDR3 is TGCGCCAGCAGGACAGGGGGCGTGAACACTGAAGCTTTCTTT. Its protein product is CASRTGGVNTEAFF. The V call is TRBV4-1, the J call TRBJ1-1, with 10 bases that match TRBD1. Germline V gene lookup returns CDR1 MGHRA and CDR2 YSYEKL. The CDR3 is 14 residues long. V lost 6 bases, J lost 0 bases, and 1 base stayed unmatched.

The chain links TRBV18 to TRBJ2-2; D is undetermined. The CDR3 extends over 16 amino acids. The germline CDR1 and CDR2 sequences are KGHSH and LQKENI. The V and J ends lost 6 bases and 0 bases respectively, with 14 bases between them. The CDR3 here is CASSSGLSSNTGELFF. DNA of the CDR3: TGTGCCAGCTCTTCGGGTCTGTCGTCGAACACCGGGGAGCTGTTTTTT. Looking up the rest from reference TRBV18 and TRBJ2-2 gives the full variable domain: NAGVMQNPRHLVRRRGQEARLRCSPMKGHSHVYWYRQLPEEGLKFMVYLQKENIIDESGMPKERFSAEFPKEGPSILRIQQVVRGDSAAYFCASSSGLSSNTGELFFGEGSRLTVL.

The chain is built from TRBV2 and TRBJ1-1; unclear D gene. Germline values: CDR1 SNHLY, CDR2 FYNNEI. Trimming stripped 2 bases from V and 1 base from J, with 2 bases between. The CDR3 runs to 12 residues. CDR3 protein: CASSEQNTEAFF. The DNA for the CDR3 is TGTGCCAGCAGTGAACAGAACACTGAAGCTTTCTTT.

This chain uses TRBV5-4 with TRBJ2-7; 13 bases align to TRBD2. The CDR3 extends over 17 amino acids. Unmatched junction bases numbered 7, after V lost 4 bases and J lost 0 bases. CDR1 SGHNT and CDR2 YYREEE come from the germline V gene (reference sequence). CDR3 sequence (DNA): TGTGCCAGCAGCCTTGGACTAGCGGGAGTGAACTCCTACGAGCAGTACTTC. As protein: CASSLGLAGVNSYEQYF.

The V and J genes are TRBV7-9 and TRBJ2-3; tentatively, D is TRBD1 (6 bases). Germline-derived CDR1 and CDR2 are SEHNR and FQNEAQ (reference sequence). Trimming removed 5 bases from V and 2 bases from J, with 17 bases in between. The CDR3 is 16 residues long. CDR3 protein: CASSLPEDSFTDTQYF. CDR3 sequence (DNA): TGTGCCAGCAGCCTTCCTGAGGACAGTTTCACAGATACGCAGTATTTT.

This clone showed up just a few times. The rearrangement joins TRBV28 to TRBJ1-2; no reliable D call. Germline assignment: CDR1 MDHEN and CDR2 SYDVKM. This CDR3 contains 12 residues. The germline V and J ends were trimmed by 8 bases and 6 bases, with 13 bases remaining between them. In DNA, the CDR3 is TGTGCCAGCGGCTATTTAGCCCATGGCTACACCTTC. This translates into CASGYLAHGYTF.

This chain links TRBV28 with TRBJ1-2; D is unresolved. There are 11 residues in the CDR3. CDR1 MDHEN and CDR2 SYDVKM come from the germline V gene. The CDR3 here is CGAGFDYGYTF. CDR3 DNA: TGTGGGGCGGGTTTTGACTATGGCTACACCTTC.

This sequence joins TRBV27 and TRBJ2-1; 8 bases map to TRBD2. Germline V gene lookup returns CDR1 MNHEY and CDR2 SMNVEV (reference sequence). Trimming took 8 bases from V and 9 from J; bases not matched to a gene: 9. This CDR3 has 13 residues. The DNA for the CDR3 is TGTGCCAGCCGATCACGTCTAGCGGGTGAGCAGTTCTTC. Encoded protein: CASRSRLAGEQFF.

The rearrangement uses TRBV27 and TRBJ2-1, with 16 bases fitting TRBD2. In germline, CDR1 is MNHEY, CDR2 SMNVEV (reference sequence). J lost 9 bases, V lost 4 bases, and 9 bases had no gene match. The CDR3 is 17 amino acids. The CDR3 DNA reads TGTGCCAGCAGTTCCTCGGGACTAGCGGGGGGGCGGGGTGAGCAGTTCTTC. It is translated as CASSSSGLAGGRGEQFF.

The CDR3 coding sequence is TGCGCCAGCAGCCCTAGCGGCAACACCGGGGAGCTGTTTTTT. Translating it yields CASSPSGNTGELFF. The chain recombines TRBV5-1 with TRBJ2-2; TRBD2 aligns across 7 bases. The CDR3 is made up of 14 amino acids. CDR1 is SGHRS, CDR2 YFSETQ, per germline. V lost 4 bases to trimming and J lost 2 bases; unmatched junction nucleotides: 2.

The count of this clone is one. This chain links TRBV7-3 with TRBJ2-1, with 11 bases aligning to TRBD2. The CDR3 spans 15 residues. Trimming at V came to 5 bases and at J to 3 bases, leaving 3 bases not matched to a gene. The V gene's germline CDR1 is SGHTA and CDR2 FQGTGA. DNA of the CDR3: TGTGCCAGCAGCAAGACTAGCGGGATCTACAATGAGCAGTTCTTC. As protein: CASSKTSGIYNEQFF.

The rearrangement uses TRBV5-6 and TRBJ2-7; D is perhaps TRBD1 (6 bases). Between the trimmed V and J ends, which lost 1 base and 3 bases, there was a span of 14 bases. The germline gives CDR1 SGHDT, CDR2 YYEEEE. The CDR3 is 15 amino acids. The CDR3 DNA reads as TGTGCCAGCAGCTTGAGAGGGGGTGGTATCTACGAGCAGTACTTC. It is translated as CASSLRGGGIYEQYF.

V gene TRBV28 combines with J gene TRBJ1-5, with unresolved D. Germline CDR1 is MDHEN and CDR2 is SYDVKM. The CDR3 is 15 amino acids. Trimming removed 3 bases at V and 0 bases at J, with 9 bases between. CDR3 DNA sequence: TGTGCCAGCAGTTTTAGTGGGAGTAGCAATCAGCCCCAGCATTTT. It yields the protein CASSFSGSSNQPQHF.

The rearrangement uses TRBV28 and TRBJ1-2; 7 positions agree with TRBD1. Germline values: CDR1 MDHEN, CDR2 SYDVKM. The CDR3 spans 15 residues. V was pared by 6 bases and J by 1 base, with 8 bases of the junction left unmatched. CDR3 sequence reads: CASRQGTVINYGYTF. CDR3 coding DNA: TGTGCCAGCAGACAAGGGACAGTAATTAACTATGGCTACACCTTC.

The CDR3 spells CASSTGLYTGELFF. The CDR3 DNA sequence: TGTGCCAGCAGCACTGGACTCTACACCGGGGAGCTGTTTTTT. The chain employs TRBV7-8 and TRBJ2-2; perhaps TRBD2 as D (5 bases). The CDR3 consists of 14 residues. V lost 5 bases and J 3 bases, leaving 10 bases between the germline ends. Germline CDR1 reads SGHVS; CDR2 reads FQNEAQ.

J is TRBJ2-1 and V is TRBV7-2, with a possible D match to TRBD2 (6 bases). This CDR3 spans 13 amino acids. Germline CDR1 and CDR2: SGHTA and FQGNSA. Trimming took off 8 bases at V and 7 bases at J, with 15 bases between the two ends. The CDR3 DNA is TGTGCCAGCCTAGTGGGGGGTGAAAATGAGCAGTTCTTC. Its protein product is CASLVGGENEQFF.

The V and J genes are TRBV25-1 and TRBJ2-7; 8 positions match TRBD2. The CDR3 loop spans 16 amino acids. Trimming took 5 bases from V and 5 from J; bases not matched to a gene: 14. Germline-derived CDR1 and CDR2 are MGHDK and SYGVNS. The CDR3 here is CASSSSTPGGFHEQYF. CDR3 nucleotides: TGTGCCAGCAGTTCGTCTACACCGGGAGGGTTCCACGAGCAGTACTTC.

To note about this clone: Other nucleotide sequences in the sample specify the same CDR3. The chain is built from TRBV18 and TRBJ2-7; TRBD1 aligns across 9 bases. Per germline, CDR1 KGHSH and CDR2 LQKENI. The CDR3 is 14 residues long. J gave up 3 bases and V 6 bases, and 6 bases lay outside the gene matches. Here the CDR3 reads CASSPGTGSYEQYF. The DNA of the CDR3 is TGTGCCAGCTCCCCGGGGACAGGGAGCTACGAGCAGTACTTC.

The chain links TRBV7-2 to TRBJ1-5; no firm D call. Between the trimmed V and J ends, which lost 6 bases and 0 bases, there was a span of 12 bases. Germline lookup yields CDR1 SGHTA and CDR2 FQGNSA. The CDR3 covers 15 residues. In DNA form, the CDR3 reads TGTGCCAGCAGACCGACCCACTCTAGCAATCAGCCCCAGCATTTT. Protein: CASRPTHSSNQPQHF. The whole variable domain, remainder taken from reference TRBV7-2 and TRBJ1-5, is GAGVSQSPSNKVTEKGKDVELRCDPISGHTALYWYRQSLGQGLEFLIYFQGNSAPDKSGLPSDRFSAERTGGSVSTLTIQRTQQEDSAVYLCASRPTHSSNQPQHFGDGTRLSIL.

The V and J genes are TRBV11-1 and TRBJ2-1; D not resolved. With 1 base removed from V and 0 bases from J, the gap between germline ends came to 13 bases. The germline V gene encodes CDR1 SGHAT and CDR2 FQDESV (reference sequence). The CDR3 is made up of 17 amino acids. The DNA for the CDR3 is TGTGCCAGCAGCTTAGAGGCCCCCACCGGCTCCTACAATGAGCAGTTCTTC. The encoded protein is CASSLEAPTGSYNEQFF.